Shown below are 16 T cell receptor beta chains from a single sample sequenced in a study of cytomegalovirus exposure and HLA in healthy donors. Using immunoSEQ multiplex PCR, the repertoire was profiled, and TCRdb retains in-frame clones only, with some absent. The sample comprises around 150,000 clones, just over 90% of which are singletons, and under 0.8% rests with the top ten. Sequencing was done on a sample of PBMCs. Every receptor here comes from a man between 18 and 35 years old in good health and CMV-seronegative.

This chain joins TRBV7-2 and TRBJ2-1, with TRBD2 matching 10 bases. CDR3 length: 19 residues. Germline-derived CDR1 and CDR2 are SGHTA and FQGNSA. V was clipped by 4 bases and J by 9 bases; unmatched bases: 21. The CDR3 DNA sequence: TGTGCCAGCAGCTATGGGGACCCGGCTAGCGGGGGAGCCTCCGCTGAGCAGTTCTTC. Its protein is CASSYGDPASGGASAEQFF.

The chain is built from TRBV14 and TRBJ1-1, with D unresolved. CDR3 size: 14 residues. V dropped 4 bases and J dropped 2 bases, with 11 bases sitting between them. Germline CDR1 and CDR2: SGHDN and FVKESK. The CDR3 bases are TGTGCCAGCAGCCCCCCCCTTAGCAACACTGAAGCTTTCTTT. It is translated as CASSPPLSNTEAFF.

The chain couples TRBV7-9 to TRBJ2-2, with a weak D call TRBD1 (6 bases). V was cut by 2 bases and J by 4 bases, with 8 bases left in between. The CDR3 is 14 residues long. Germline V gene lookup returns CDR1 SEHNR and CDR2 FQNEAQ (reference sequence). The CDR3 bases are TGTGCCAGCAGCTTAACAGGGTTCACCGGGGAGCTGTTTTTT. Its translation: CASSLTGFTGELFF.

The chain uses TRBV9 and TRBJ2-7; D might be TRBD1 (5 bases). The CDR3 contains 14 residues. CDR1 is SGDLS, CDR2 YYNGEE, per germline. Trimming removed 3 bases from V and 2 bases from J, with 12 bases in between. In DNA, the CDR3 is TGTGCCAGCAGCGCCCCGGACAAGCCCTACGAGCAGTACTTC. This sequence encodes CASSAPDKPYEQYF.

This chain links TRBV10-2 with TRBJ2-1, with 8 bases that match TRBD2. The CDR3 sequence is 17 residues long. The germline CDR1 and CDR2 sequences are WSHSY and SAAADI. The ends lost 7 bases at V and 0 bases at J; junction bases unmatched: 11. DNA for the CDR3: TGCGCCAGCACCACCATTTTAGCGGGGAGCTCCTACAATGAGCAGTTCTTC. It translates to CASTTILAGSSYNEQFF.

The chain uses TRBV2 and TRBJ1-4; D unresolved. Germline CDR1 reads SNHLY; CDR2 reads FYNNEI. The CDR3 has 11 residues. Trimming pared 5 bases from V and 4 bases from J, leaving 2 bases between. CDR3 sequence: CASSYNEKLFF. The DNA for the CDR3 is TGTGCCAGCAGTTATAATGAAAAACTGTTTTTT.

This chain uses TRBV5-1 with TRBJ2-1; D is unresolved. The ends were cut back, 0 bases at V and 5 bases at J, with 6 bases in the middle. Germline V lookup: CDR1 SGHRS, CDR2 YFSETQ. The CDR3 contains 13 residues. The CDR3 bases are TGCGCCAGCAGCTTGGGTAATAACAATGAGCAGTTCTTC. This translates into CASSLGNNNEQFF. The full variable domain, rest sourced from reference TRBV5-1 and TRBJ2-1, is KAGVTQTPRYLIKTRGQQVTLSCSPISGHRSVSWYQQTPGQGLQFLFEYFSETQRNKGNFPGRFSGRQFSNSRSEMNVSTLELGDSALYLCASSLGNNNEQFFGPGTRLTVL.

The V gene is TRBV7-6, the J gene TRBJ1-4; tentative D call: TRBD1 (5 bases). V was cut by 4 bases and J by 6 bases, with 18 bases left in between. The CDR3 runs 16 residues. Germline V gives CDR1 SGHVS, CDR2 FNYEAQ. In nucleotides, the CDR3 is TGTGCCAGCAGCTCACCTATCAGGGCGGGGGATGAAAAACTGTTTTTT. Translation gives CASSSPIRAGDEKLFF.

The chain uses TRBV5-1 and TRBJ2-7; 7 positions agree with TRBD2. The CDR3 is 14 amino acids. Trimming at V came to 0 bases and at J to 2 bases, leaving 2 bases not matched to a gene. Germline CDR1 SGHRS, CDR2 YFSETQ. The CDR3 sequence is CASSLVAGAYEQYF. The CDR3 region has the DNA TGCGCCAGCAGCTTGGTGGCGGGAGCCTACGAGCAGTACTTC.

The V and J genes are TRBV12-5 and TRBJ1-4, with D maybe TRBD1 (5 bases). CDR3 length: 14 residues. Trimming took 3 bases from V and 10 from J, leaving 15 bases between them. CDR1 and CDR2 from the germline V gene are LGHNT and FRNRAP. The chain's CDR3 is CASGLGQSQGKLFF. The CDR3 nucleotides are TGTGCTAGTGGTTTAGGGCAGAGTCAGGGAAAACTGTTTTTT.

V and J are TRBV6-4 and TRBJ1-1; D not resolved. Germline V gene sequence: CDR1 MRHNA, CDR2 SNTAGT. V shed 4 bases and J shed 4 bases, with 10 bases lying between them. This CDR3 is 13 amino acids long. CDR3 nucleotides: TGTGCCAGCAGTGCTGGGTCGGGCACTGAAGCTTTCTTT. Protein sequence: CASSAGSGTEAFF.

The V and J genes are TRBV5-1 and TRBJ2-1; maybe TRBD2 (5 bases). V lost 3 bases to trimming and J lost 4 bases, with 14 bases between them. Germline V gives CDR1 SGHRS, CDR2 YFSETQ. The CDR3 runs 15 residues. The CDR3 DNA follows: TGCGCCAGCAGCTACGACACGGCGGGTTACAATGAGCAGTTCTTC. This translates into CASSYDTAGYNEQFF.

The chain couples TRBV2 to TRBJ1-2; tentatively, D is TRBD1 (5 bases). The CDR3 spans 11 residues. Trimming cost V 7 bases and J 3 bases, with 6 bases left between them. Looked up from germline, CDR1 is SNHLY and CDR2 is FYNNEI. CDR3 region: CASKGYYGYTF. Here the CDR3 DNA reads TGTGCCAGCAAGGGGTACTATGGCTACACCTTC.

The chain recombines TRBV27 with TRBJ2-1, with D perhaps matching TRBD2 (5 bases). V lost 3 bases and J lost 8, with 17 bases in between. Germline V lookup: CDR1 MNHEY, CDR2 SMNVEV (reference sequence). This CDR3 has 15 residues. CDR3 amino acids: CASSFTLAFHDEQFF. The CDR3, as DNA: TGTGCCAGCAGTTTCACCCTAGCCTTTCACGATGAGCAGTTCTTC.

The chain uses TRBV2 and TRBJ1-5, with TRBD1 matching 8 bases. The germline V gene has CDR1 SNHLY and CDR2 FYNNEI. Trimming cost V 1 base and J 8 bases; bases outside gene matches: 7. This CDR3 has 15 amino acids. The CDR3 region is CASSEGQGAREPQHF. CDR3 sequence (DNA): TGTGCCAGCAGTGAAGGGCAGGGGGCGCGGGAGCCCCAGCATTTT.

The chain is built from TRBV30 and TRBJ2-3; 9 positions match TRBD2. Germline V gives CDR1 GTSNPN, CDR2 SVGIG (reference sequence). The CDR3 sequence is 16 residues long. Trimming at V came to 3 bases and at J to 2 bases, leaving 9 bases not matched to a gene. The CDR3 bases are TGTGCCTGGAGCCCGGGGCTAGCGGGACTCACAGATACGCAGTATTTT. Its translation: CAWSPGLAGLTDTQYF.